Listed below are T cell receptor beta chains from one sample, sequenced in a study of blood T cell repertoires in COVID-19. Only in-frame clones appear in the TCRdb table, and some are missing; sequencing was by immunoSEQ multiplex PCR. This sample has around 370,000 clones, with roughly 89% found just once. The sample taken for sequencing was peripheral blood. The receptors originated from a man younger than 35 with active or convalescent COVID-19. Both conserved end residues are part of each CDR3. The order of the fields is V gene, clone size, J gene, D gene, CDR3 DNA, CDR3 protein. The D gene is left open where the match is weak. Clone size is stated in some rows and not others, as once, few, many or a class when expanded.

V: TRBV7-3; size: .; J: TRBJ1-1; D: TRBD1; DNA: TGTGCCAGCAGTCCCAGGGGGATGACTGAAGCTTTCTTT; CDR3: CASSPRGMTEAFF
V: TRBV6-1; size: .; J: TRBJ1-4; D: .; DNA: TGTGCCAGCAGTGAAGACGGGGGAAGTGAAAAACTGTTTTTT; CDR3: CASSEDGGSEKLFF
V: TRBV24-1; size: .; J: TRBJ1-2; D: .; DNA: TGTGCCACCAGTGGGGTTCGGGGGAAGAGTGATGGCTACACCTTC; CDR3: CATSGVRGKSDGYTF
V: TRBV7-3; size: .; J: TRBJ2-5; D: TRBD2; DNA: TGTGCCAGCAGCTTAACAGGGCTAGCGGGGGGAGGAGAGACCCAGTACTTC; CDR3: CASSLTGLAGGGETQYF
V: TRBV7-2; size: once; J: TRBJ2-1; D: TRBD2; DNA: TGTGCCAGCCTAGCGGCAACGACCTACAATGAGCAGTTCTTC; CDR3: CASLAATTYNEQFF
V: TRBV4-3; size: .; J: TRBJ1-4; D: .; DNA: TGCGCCAGCAGCCAAGACACAGGGTTTCCAACTAATGAAAAACTGTTTTTT; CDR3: CASSQDTGFPTNEKLFF
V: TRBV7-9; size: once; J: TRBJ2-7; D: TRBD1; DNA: TGTGCCAGCAGCTTAGCGGGACAGGGTCAGCAGTACTTC; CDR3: CASSLAGQGQQYF
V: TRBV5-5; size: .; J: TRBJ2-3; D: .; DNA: TGTGCCAGCAGCTTGGTTCCAGGAGGGGCAGATACGCAGTATTTT; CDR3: CASSLVPGGADTQYF
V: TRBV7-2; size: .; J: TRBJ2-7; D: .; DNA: TGTGCCAGCGAAAGGAGGGGAAACTACGAGCAGTACTTC; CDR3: CASERRGNYEQYF
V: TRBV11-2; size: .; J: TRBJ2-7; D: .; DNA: TGTGCCAGCAGATCAGACAGCGCGGAGTACTTC; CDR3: CASRSDSAEYF
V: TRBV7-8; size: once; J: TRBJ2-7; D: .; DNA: TGTGCCAGCAGCGACGACAGAGTAGGAGAGCAGTACTTC; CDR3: CASSDDRVGEQYF
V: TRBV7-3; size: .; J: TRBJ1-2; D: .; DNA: TGTGCCAGCAGCTCATCCGGGAGGCCCCCCACCTGGGGCTACACCTTC; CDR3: CASSSSGRPPTWGYTF
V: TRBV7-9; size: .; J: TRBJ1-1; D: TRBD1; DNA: TGTGCCAGCGTTCAGGGGGCGAGCACTGAAGCTTTCTTT; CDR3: CASVQGASTEAFF
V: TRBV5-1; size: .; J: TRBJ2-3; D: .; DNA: TGCGCCAGCAGCTACGCCTACGTAGCAGATACGCAGTATTTT; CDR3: CASSYAYVADTQYF
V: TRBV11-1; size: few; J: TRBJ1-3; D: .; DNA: TGTGCCAGCAGCTTTGGAGAGACTGGAAACACCATATATTTT; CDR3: CASSFGETGNTIYF
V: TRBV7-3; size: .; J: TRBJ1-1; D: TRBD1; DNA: TGTGCCAGCAGCTATATGGGACAGGCAGACACTGAAGCTTTCTTT; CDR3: CASSYMGQADTEAFF
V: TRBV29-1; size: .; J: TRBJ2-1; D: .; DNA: TGCAGCGTAGATGATCCGGGACAATCCTACAATGAGCAGTTCTTC; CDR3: CSVDDPGQSYNEQFF
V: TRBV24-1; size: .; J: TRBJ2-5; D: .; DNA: TGTGCCACCAGTGATGCGAGACAGGACACCCCTCAAGAGACCCAGTACTTC; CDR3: CATSDARQDTPQETQYF
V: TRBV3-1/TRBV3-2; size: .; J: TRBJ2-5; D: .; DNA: TGTGCCAGCAGCCGGAGGGAGCTCGAGAAGACCCAGTACTTC; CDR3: CASSRRELEKTQYF
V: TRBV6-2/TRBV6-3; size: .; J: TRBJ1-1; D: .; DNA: TGTGCCAGCAGTCCCGACAGTGTCTCTGAAGCTTTCTTT; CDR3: CASSPDSVSEAFF
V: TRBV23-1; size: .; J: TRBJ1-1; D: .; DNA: TGCGCCAGCAAGCGGGGACCGGCTGAAGCTTTCTTT; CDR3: CASKRGPAEAFF
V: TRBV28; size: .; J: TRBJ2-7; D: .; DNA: TGTGCCAGCAGTTTCGACAGGCCTGGACAGTTTGGCGGTTACGAGCAGTACTTC; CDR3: CASSFDRPGQFGGYEQYF
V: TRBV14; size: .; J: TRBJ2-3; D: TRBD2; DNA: TGTGCCAGCAGCCAAGCGGGGGGGCCAAATACGCAGTATTTT; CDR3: CASSQAGGPNTQYF
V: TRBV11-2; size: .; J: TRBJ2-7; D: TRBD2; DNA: TGTGCCAGCAGCTTAGGGCCTCTAGCGGGGGGGATCTACGAGCAGTACTTC; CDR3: CASSLGPLAGGIYEQYF
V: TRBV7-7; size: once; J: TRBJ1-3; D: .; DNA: TGTGCCAGCAGGGATAACAGGGCCACGGGTGAGTGCGGAAACACCATATATTTT; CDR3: CASRDNRATGECGNTIYF
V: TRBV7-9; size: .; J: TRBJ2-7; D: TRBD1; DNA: TGTGCCAGCAGCCTTTCCCGCTCGAACAGGGGAAGGCCTTACGAGCAGTACTTC; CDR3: CASSLSRSNRGRPYEQYF
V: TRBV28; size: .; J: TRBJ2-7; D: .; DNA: TGTGCCAGCAGACTCACAGGCGGAAGCTCCTACGAGCAGTACTTC; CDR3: CASRLTGGSSYEQYF
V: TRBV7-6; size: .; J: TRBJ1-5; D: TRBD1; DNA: TGTGCCAGCAGCCTAAGGACAGGTAATCAGCCCCAGCATTTT; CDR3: CASSLRTGNQPQHF
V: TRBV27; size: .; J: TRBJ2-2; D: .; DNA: TGTGCCAGCAGTCCCTCCGCTAGGCAAGTCGGGGAGCTGTTTTTT; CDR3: CASSPSARQVGELFF
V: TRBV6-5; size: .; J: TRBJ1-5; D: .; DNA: TGTGCCAGCAGTTACGCGGGGCCGGGCAAAGCCCAGCATTTT; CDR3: CASSYAGPGKAQHF
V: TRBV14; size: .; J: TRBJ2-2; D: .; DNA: TGTGCCAGCAGCCTCAAAGAGTCCCTTAACACCGGGGAGCTGTTTTTT; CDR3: CASSLKESLNTGELFF
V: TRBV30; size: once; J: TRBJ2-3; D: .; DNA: TGTGCCTGGAGTGTTCGTAGCAGAGCAGATACGCAGTATTTT; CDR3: CAWSVRSRADTQYF
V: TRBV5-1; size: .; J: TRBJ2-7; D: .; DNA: TGCGCCAGCAGCTTGGCCGGGGGAGCCCCCTCCTACGAGCAGTACTTC; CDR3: CASSLAGGAPSYEQYF
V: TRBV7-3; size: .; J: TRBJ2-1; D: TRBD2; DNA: TGTGCCAGCAGCTCCCAACCCACTCGCGGACTAGCGGCACGGGGGCAGTTCTTC; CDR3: CASSSQPTRGLAARGQFF
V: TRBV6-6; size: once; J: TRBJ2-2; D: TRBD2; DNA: TGTGCCAGCAGTAGTCTAGCGGGGAAGAGTACCGGGGAGCTGTTTTTT; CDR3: CASSSLAGKSTGELFF
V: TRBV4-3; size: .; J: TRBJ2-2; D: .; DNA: TGCGCCAGCAGCCAAGGTAACCCAGGGATCACCGGGGAGCTGTTTTTT; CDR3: CASSQGNPGITGELFF
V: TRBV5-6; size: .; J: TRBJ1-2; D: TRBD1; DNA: TGTGCCAGCAGCCGGGTCGACAGGGGGGACTATGGCTACACCTTC; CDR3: CASSRVDRGDYGYTF
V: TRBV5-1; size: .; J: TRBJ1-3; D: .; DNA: TGCGCCAGCAGCTGGCAACCCGACAGAGGAAACACCATATATTTT; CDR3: CASSWQPDRGNTIYF
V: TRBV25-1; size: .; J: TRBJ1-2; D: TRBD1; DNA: TGTGCCAGCAGTGAATTTAGGACAGGGGCCTATGGCTACACCTTC; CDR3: CASSEFRTGAYGYTF
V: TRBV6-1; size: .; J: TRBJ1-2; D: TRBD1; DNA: TGTGCCAGCAGTGAGCGGGCGACAGGGGGGGTCTATGGCTACACCTTC; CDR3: CASSERATGGVYGYTF
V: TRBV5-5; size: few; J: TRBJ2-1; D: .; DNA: TGTGCCAGCAGTCGGGACTCCCAGAACTACAATGAGCAGTTCTTC; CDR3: CASSRDSQNYNEQFF
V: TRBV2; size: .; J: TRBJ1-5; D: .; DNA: TGTGCCAGCAGTGAATTTCCAACTGTACGCAATCAGCCCCAGCATTTT; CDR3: CASSEFPTVRNQPQHF
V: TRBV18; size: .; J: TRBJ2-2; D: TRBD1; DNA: TGTGCCAGCTCACCAATCATGTTAGGACAGGGCGGCGGGGAGCTGTTTTTT; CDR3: CASSPIMLGQGGGELFF
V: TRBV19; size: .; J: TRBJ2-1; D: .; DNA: TGTGCCAGTAGTAACCACCAGGGGAATGAGCAGTTCTTC; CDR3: CASSNHQGNEQFF
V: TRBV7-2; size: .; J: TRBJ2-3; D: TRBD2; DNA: TGTGCCAGCAGCCGCTCCCAAATCGCGTCTAGCGGGGGGCCAGATACGCAGTATTTT; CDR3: CASSRSQIASSGGPDTQYF
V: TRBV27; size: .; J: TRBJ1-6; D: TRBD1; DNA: TGTGCCAGCAGTGCAACAGGGGCAAATTCACCCCTCCACTTT; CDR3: CASSATGANSPLHF
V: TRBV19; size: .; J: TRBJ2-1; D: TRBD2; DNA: TGTGCCAGTACCGGGACTACCCAGGGAAAGGCCGGCAATGAGCAGTTCTTC; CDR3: CASTGTTQGKAGNEQFF
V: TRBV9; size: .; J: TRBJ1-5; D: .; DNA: TGTGCCAGCAGCGTAGACGGGGGAAGGAATCAGCCCCAGCATTTT; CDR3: CASSVDGGRNQPQHF
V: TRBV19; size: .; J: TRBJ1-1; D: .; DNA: TGTGCCAGTAGCCTACGCGGGGGGGGCACTGAAGCTTTCTTT; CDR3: CASSLRGGGTEAFF
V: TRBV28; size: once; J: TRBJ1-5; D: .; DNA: TGTGCCAGCAGCCCCGGGAGAAGTAGCAATCAGCCCCAGCATTTT; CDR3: CASSPGRSSNQPQHF
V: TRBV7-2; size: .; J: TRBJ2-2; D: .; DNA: TGTGCCAGCAGCTTAGATCATTTGGGGGGGAACACCGGGGAGCTGTTTTTT; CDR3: CASSLDHLGGNTGELFF
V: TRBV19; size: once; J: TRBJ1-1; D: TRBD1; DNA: TGTGCCAGTAGTATAGACGACCTGAGGACAGGAAGATTAATGAACACTGAAGCTTTCTTT; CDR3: CASSIDDLRTGRLMNTEAFF
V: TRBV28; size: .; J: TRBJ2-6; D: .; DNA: TGTGCCAGCCTTAGCTCTGGGGCCAACGTCCTGACTTTC; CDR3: CASLSSGANVLTF
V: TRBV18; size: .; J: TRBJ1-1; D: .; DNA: TGTGCCAGCTCACCACTCACCGGGGGGAACGGGGAAGCAAAAGCTTTCTTT; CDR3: CASSPLTGGNGEAKAFF
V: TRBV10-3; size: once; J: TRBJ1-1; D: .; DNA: TGTGCCATCAGTCAGGGGTCTAACACTGAAGCTTTCTTT; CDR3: CAISQGSNTEAFF